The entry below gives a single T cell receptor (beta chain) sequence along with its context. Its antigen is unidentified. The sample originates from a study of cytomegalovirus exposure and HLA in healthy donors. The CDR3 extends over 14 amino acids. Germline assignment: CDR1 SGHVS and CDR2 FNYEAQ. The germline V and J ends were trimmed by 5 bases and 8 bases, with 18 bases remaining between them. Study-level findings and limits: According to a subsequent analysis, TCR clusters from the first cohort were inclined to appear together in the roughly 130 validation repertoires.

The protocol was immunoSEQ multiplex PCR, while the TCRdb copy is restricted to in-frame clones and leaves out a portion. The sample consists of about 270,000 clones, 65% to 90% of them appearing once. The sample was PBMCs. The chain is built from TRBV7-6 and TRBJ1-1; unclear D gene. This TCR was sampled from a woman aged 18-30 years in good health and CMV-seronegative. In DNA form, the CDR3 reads TGTGCCAGCAGCCTGACGACGCTCGAACTAGAAGCTTTCTTT. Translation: CASSLTTLELEAFF.